This section outlines one T cell receptor (beta chain) sequence together with its context. From the reads, TCRdb called clonotypes with MiXCR, one entry per CDR3 protein. The table lists fewer than 250,000 distinct CDR3 sequences, more than 25% of them singletons. The data are from a study of kidney transplant recipient with SARS-CoV-2 infection. In germline, CDR1 is LGHDT, CDR2 YNNKEL (reference sequence). Trimming pared 5 bases from V and 5 bases from J, leaving 24 bases between. The CDR3 is made up of 18 amino acids. This sequence was found in a young adult male patient who had COVID-19 and was a kidney transplant recipient. Some T cells may be supplied by the graft donor. The chain joins TRBV3-1 to TRBJ2-2; D unclear. The sample in question was a blood sample, obtained at baseline and on day 111 from a kidney transplant recipient. The CDR3 here is CASSKHRPISGLTGELFF. The DNA of the CDR3 is TGTGCCAGCAGCAAACATCGTCCCATTTCAGGCTTGACCGGGGAGCTGTTTTTT.